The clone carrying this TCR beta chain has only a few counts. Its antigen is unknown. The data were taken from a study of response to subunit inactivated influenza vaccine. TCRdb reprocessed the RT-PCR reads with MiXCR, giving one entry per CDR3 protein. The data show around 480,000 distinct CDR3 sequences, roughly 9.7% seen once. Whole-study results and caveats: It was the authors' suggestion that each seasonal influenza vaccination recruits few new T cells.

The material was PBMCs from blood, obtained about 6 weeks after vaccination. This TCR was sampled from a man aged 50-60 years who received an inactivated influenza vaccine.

The CDR3 DNA follows: TGTGCCAGCAGTAGCGGATACGGCACAGATACGCAGTATTTT. Protein: CASSSGYGTDTQYF. V gene TRBV2 combines with J gene TRBJ2-3, with D perhaps matching TRBD2 (5 bases). V lost 5 bases, J lost 1 base, and 10 bases lay in between. Germline V gene sequence: CDR1 SNHLY, CDR2 FYNNEI. The CDR3 consists of 14 residues.